This T cell receptor beta chain was retrieved from a study of T cell responses to AZD1222 COVID-19 vaccine. Study-wide points: Just five to seven AZD1222 recipients tested seropositive at baseline. Unmutated regions of variants are reportedly targeted by nearly half of spike-specific TCRs. White British donors predominated, females outnumbered males, and clonal diversity was possibly underestimated. Vaccine-associated CD4 TCRs spanned spike, dominant at 160-218 and 743-854.

Some clones are missing from TCRdb's copy, which holds only in-frame ones; the method was immunoSEQ multiplex PCR. Of about 200,000 clones in the sample, 90% to 95% were seen once. Germline V gene data show CDR1 as MNHEY and CDR2 as SVGAGI. CDR3 length equals 13 residues. Trimming took 2 bases from V and 8 from J, leaving 12 bases between them. Comment on this clone: What it binds is not known.

This TCR was recovered from an adult who received the AZD1222 COVID-19 vaccine. The V gene is TRBV6-5, the J gene TRBJ1-2, with D uncertain. This sample comprised peripheral blood, obtained 28 days after the second AZD1222 dose. As DNA, the CDR3 is TGTGCCAGCAGTTACGGCGGCCTATACGGCTACACCTTC. Translation gives CASSYGGLYGYTF.